Listed here are 26 T cell receptor beta chains from one sample, sequenced in a study of T cell changes during pregnancy in multiple sclerosis. The assay was immunoSEQ multiplex PCR, and TCRdb's table has in-frame clones only and misses some. The sample gives approximately 40,000 clones, more than 85% of which show up once; 5% to 6.5% is in the top ten. The sequences come from CD8+ T cells from peripheral blood mononuclear cells, collected in the third trimester of pregnancy. All receptors come from a female donor with multiple sclerosis, enrolled in a pregnancy study.

This rearrangement joins TRBV7-9 to TRBJ1-1, with D uncertain. Germline CDR1 SEHNR, CDR2 FQNEAQ (reference sequence). V lost 1 base and J 1 base, leaving 13 bases between the germline ends. There are 16 residues in the CDR3. Here the CDR3 reads CASSLGEGSGNTEAFF. DNA for the CDR3: TGTGCCAGCAGCTTAGGCGAGGGTAGTGGGAACACTGAAGCTTTCTTT. Combining the CDR3 with reference TRBV7-9 and TRBJ1-1 gives the whole variable domain DTGVSQNPRHKITKRGQNVTFRCDPISEHNRLYWYRQTLGQGPEFLTYFQNEAQLEKSRLLSDRFSAERPKGSFSTLEIQRTEQGDSAMYLCASSLGEGSGNTEAFFGQGTRLTVV.

The CDR3 here is CASRPGGWDEQFF. Written as DNA, the CDR3 is TGTGCCAGCAGGCCAGGGGGATGGGATGAGCAGTTCTTC. This chain uses TRBV11-2 with TRBJ2-1; TRBD1 matches 7 bases. The CDR3 is made up of 13 amino acids. Per the germline V gene, CDR1 is SGHAT and CDR2 is FQNNGV. The V gene end was trimmed by 6 bases and the J gene end by 8 bases; junction bases not matched to a gene: 7.

The CDR3 sequence is CASSLSPRAYNEQFF. The CDR3, as DNA: TGTGCCAGCAGTTTATCCCCCAGGGCCTACAATGAGCAGTTCTTC. V and J are TRBV27 and TRBJ2-1, with D possibly TRBD1 on 5 matching bases. V was trimmed by 0 bases and J by 2 bases, leaving 8 bases between them. The CDR3 runs to 15 residues. The germline CDR1 and CDR2 sequences are MNHEY and SMNVEV (reference sequence).

The chain uses TRBV27 and TRBJ2-2; D ambiguous. CDR3 length: 15 residues. The V end lost 3 bases, the J end lost 0 bases, and 8 bases lay between the germline ends. Germline V gives CDR1 MNHEY, CDR2 SMNVEV (reference sequence). The CDR3 reads CASSFFPANTGELFF. The CDR3, as DNA: TGTGCCAGCAGTTTCTTTCCAGCGAACACCGGGGAGCTGTTTTTT.

The chain recombines TRBV13 with TRBJ2-5; 8 nucleotides line up with TRBD1. This CDR3 region has 18 residues. After removal of 1 base from V and 4 bases from J, the junction contained 14 bases not matched to a gene. Germline V gene sequence: CDR1 PRHDT, CDR2 FYEKMQ (reference sequence). The CDR3 DNA sequence: TGTGCCAGCAGCTTAGAGGGCACGGAGACAGGGGAGGCAGAGACCCAGTACTTC. Amino acid sequence: CASSLEGTETGEAETQYF.

The chain combines TRBV7-9 with TRBJ2-3; 12 bases are a match to TRBD2. The ends lost 6 bases at V and 7 bases at J; junction bases unmatched: 11. There are 16 residues in the CDR3. Germline loops: CDR1 SEHNR, CDR2 FQNEAQ (reference sequence). This CDR3 reads CASSPRLAGDSYTQYF. The CDR3 coding sequence is TGTGCCAGCAGTCCGAGACTAGCGGGGGATTCATATACGCAGTATTTT.

The chain recombines TRBV29-1 with TRBJ2-7; 8 bases line up with TRBD1. Trimming at V came to 6 bases and at J to 5 bases, leaving 12 bases not matched to a gene. This CDR3 has 14 amino acids. Germline CDR1 is SQVTM and CDR2 is ANQGSEA. The CDR3 is CSVIDRGQGHEQYF. The DNA of the CDR3 is TGCAGCGTCATTGACAGGGGCCAAGGCCACGAGCAGTACTTC.

The chain carries TRBV28 and TRBJ1-4; a weak D match, TRBD1 (6 bases). The germline CDR1 and CDR2 sequences are MDHEN and SYDVKM. Trimming cost V 5 bases and J 3 bases, with 13 bases left between them. The CDR3 consists of 15 residues. The CDR3 protein is CASSPSGTPNEKLFF. In nucleotides, the CDR3 is TGTGCCAGCAGTCCCTCCGGGACACCTAATGAAAAACTGTTTTTT.

This sequence joins TRBV28 and TRBJ2-7, with TRBD2 as a possible D gene (5 bases). The CDR3 consists of 13 residues. V shed 5 bases and J shed 3 bases, with 11 bases lying between them. Germline V gene lookup returns CDR1 MDHEN and CDR2 SYDVKM. The CDR3 sequence is CASSLGLIYEQYF. DNA of the CDR3: TGTGCCAGCAGTCTTGGACTGATCTACGAGCAGTACTTC. Filled out from reference TRBV28 and TRBJ2-7, the complete variable domain reads DVKVTQSSRYLVKRTGEKVFLECVQDMDHENMFWYRQDPGLGLRLIYFSYDVKMKEKGDIPEGYSVSREKKERFSLILESASTNQTSMYLCASSLGLIYEQYFGPGTRLTVT.

The J gene is TRBJ2-7, the V gene TRBV27; the D is unclear. Trimming left V 3 bases short and J 0 bases short, with 12 bases between. CDR1 is MNHEY and CDR2 is SMNVEV in the germline V gene (reference sequence). The CDR3 runs to 15 residues. CDR3 region: CASSFSGMLSYEQYF. In nucleotides, the CDR3 is TGTGCCAGCAGTTTTTCGGGTATGCTCTCCTACGAGCAGTACTTC.

The chain employs TRBV9 and TRBJ2-7; no clear D. CDR3 size: 11 residues. Trimming removed 3 bases at V and 3 bases at J, with 4 bases between. Germline V gives CDR1 SGDLS, CDR2 YYNGEE. CDR3 DNA sequence: TGTGCCAGCAGCGGAGACTACGAGCAGTACTTC. This encodes CASSGDYEQYF.

The chain uses TRBV7-6 and TRBJ2-4; TRBD2 matches at 8 bases. This CDR3 spans 19 amino acids. Germline V gives CDR1 SGHVS, CDR2 FNYEAQ. Germline trimming cut 4 bases from V and 2 bases from J; bases unmatched to any gene: 16. CDR3 nucleotide sequence: TGTGCCAGCAGCTCCTTCCCTTTTGGCGGGAGGATGTCCAAAAACATTCAGTACTTC. Protein product: CASSSFPFGGRMSKNIQYF.

J is TRBJ2-2 and V is TRBV7-9; 7 positions agree with TRBD2. V lost 1 base, J lost 1 base, and 3 bases stayed unmatched. The CDR3 extends over 16 amino acids. Germline loops: CDR1 SEHNR, CDR2 FQNEAQ (reference sequence). CDR3: CASSLVLAENTGELFF. The CDR3 DNA follows: TGTGCCAGCAGCTTAGTTCTAGCGGAGAACACCGGGGAGCTGTTTTTT.

The rearrangement joins TRBV19 to TRBJ2-7; D is perhaps TRBD2 (5 bases). Germline V gene lookup returns CDR1 LNHDA and CDR2 SQIVND (reference sequence). The CDR3 extends over 15 amino acids. Trimming removed 1 base at V and 5 bases at J, with 15 bases between. Here the CDR3 reads CASSIGLLNIDEQYF. DNA of the CDR3: TGTGCCAGTAGTATAGGACTACTGAATATTGACGAGCAGTACTTC.

This clone came up once. The chain has TRBV28 and TRBJ1-1; D unclear. The germline CDR1 and CDR2 sequences are MDHEN and SYDVKM. V was pared by 3 bases and J by 1 base, with 24 bases between. The CDR3 has 19 residues. CDR3 region: CASSLFAQTVYQTNTEAFF. The CDR3 coding sequence is TGTGCCAGCAGTTTGTTTGCTCAAACAGTTTACCAGACGAACACTGAAGCTTTCTTT.

The chain is built from TRBV6-4 and TRBJ2-2, with D unresolved. CDR1 is MRHNA, CDR2 SNTAGT, per germline. The ends were cut back, 6 bases at V and 4 bases at J, with 12 bases in the middle. This CDR3 spans 14 amino acids. The CDR3 region is CASSVNSVTGELFF. The CDR3 DNA reads as TGTGCCAGCAGCGTCAATTCGGTCACCGGGGAGCTGTTTTTT.

This clone was seen once. This chain joins TRBV25-1 and TRBJ2-3; 10 bases are a match to TRBD1. With 6 bases clipped from V and 2 bases from J, the junction kept 11 bases outside the gene matches. The CDR3 extends over 17 amino acids. Germline CDR1 MGHDK, CDR2 SYGVNS. The CDR3 DNA reads as TGTGCCAGCAGCGCGTTGTCCGGGACAGGGGACACAGATACGCAGTATTTT. Translated: CASSALSGTGDTDTQYF.

This chain joins TRBV27 and TRBJ1-2, with a tentative D call TRBD1 (5 bases). The CDR3 covers 16 residues. Germline V CDR1 and CDR2: MNHEY, SMNVEV (reference sequence). V lost 2 bases and J 0 bases, leaving 13 bases between the germline ends. The CDR3 protein is CASSLVTGETNYGYTF. The CDR3 nucleotides are TGTGCCAGCAGTTTAGTCACAGGAGAAACTAACTATGGCTACACCTTC.

CDR3 in amino acids: CASSLERLGWLYEQYF. DNA for the CDR3: TGTGCCAGCAGCTTGGAGAGGCTAGGTTGGCTCTACGAGCAGTACTTC. The V call is TRBV5-6, the J call TRBJ2-7; the D is unclear. This CDR3 has 16 residues. Germline V lookup: CDR1 SGHDT, CDR2 YYEEEE. Deletions cut 0 bases from V and 3 bases from J, with 16 bases between.

V usage is TRBV5-4 and J usage is TRBJ2-7; D is uncertain. The V end was cut by 5 bases, the J end by 2 bases, with 11 bases between. Germline V gives CDR1 SGHNT, CDR2 YYREEE (reference sequence). The CDR3 consists of 13 residues. The CDR3 loop reads CASSPSETYEQYF. The CDR3 DNA follows: TGTGCCAGCAGTCCTTCGGAGACCTACGAGCAGTACTTC.

The rearrangement links TRBV5-4 to TRBJ2-1, with 9 bases aligning to TRBD1. Germline V gives CDR1 SGHNT, CDR2 YYREEE (reference sequence). This CDR3 is built from 19 residues. V shed 7 bases, J shed 0 bases, and the junction held 17 bases outside the gene matches. The CDR3 loop is CASGRPGQGRANSYNEQFF. In nucleotides, the CDR3 is TGTGCCAGCGGACGACCGGGACAGGGACGGGCAAACTCCTACAATGAGCAGTTCTTC.

This clone was seen only once. The rearrangement uses TRBV11-2 and TRBJ2-1, with 8 bases that match TRBD1. Germline CDR1 reads SGHAT; CDR2 reads FQNNGV. The CDR3 runs to 16 residues. J gave up 6 bases and V 0 bases, and 7 bases lay outside the gene matches. The CDR3 loop reads CASSLDPGGDGNEQFF. In DNA, the CDR3 is TGTGCCAGCAGCTTAGATCCAGGGGGCGACGGCAATGAGCAGTTCTTC.

This sequence joins TRBV5-6 and TRBJ2-7; weak D call: TRBD2 (6 bases). Per germline, CDR1 SGHDT and CDR2 YYEEEE. The ends were cut back, 4 bases at V and 6 bases at J, with 17 bases in the middle. CDR3 length: 14 amino acids. For the CDR3, the DNA is TGTGCCAGCAGCCCTCGCTACGGAGGGCTCGAGCAGTACTTC. Its translation: CASSPRYGGLEQYF. The full variable domain, in which reference TRBV5-6 and TRBJ2-7 provide the parts outside the CDR3, is DAGVTQSPTHLIKTRGQQVTLRCSPKSGHDTVSWYQQALGQGPQFIFQYYEEEERQRGNFPDRFSGHQFPNYSSELNVNALLLGDSALYLCASSPRYGGLEQYFGPGTRLTVT.

This chain links TRBV27 with TRBJ1-3; 7 bases are a match to TRBD1. The CDR3 contains 14 residues. J was trimmed by 4 bases and V by 2 bases; bases with no gene match: 2. Germline V lookup: CDR1 MNHEY, CDR2 SMNVEV (reference sequence). CDR3 in DNA: TGTGCCAGCAGTTTACAGGGACAGGGAAACACCATATATTTT. Its translation is CASSLQGQGNTIYF.

The V and J genes are TRBV7-9 and TRBJ2-7; 10 bases are shared with TRBD1. The length of the CDR3 is 15 residues. Germline V lookup: CDR1 SEHNR, CDR2 FQNEAQ (reference sequence). Trimming cost V 4 bases and J 3 bases; bases outside gene matches: 6. The CDR3 here is CASSSPRDRGYEQYF. In DNA, the CDR3 is TGTGCCAGCAGCTCCCCCCGGGACAGGGGCTACGAGCAGTACTTC.

The gene calls are TRBV7-3 and TRBJ2-2; D is ambiguous. CDR1 is SGHTA and CDR2 is FQGTGA in the germline V gene. There are 11 residues in the CDR3. V was trimmed by 7 bases and J by 5 bases, leaving 5 bases between them. The DNA of the CDR3 is TGTGCCAGCACCAATACCGGGGAGCTGTTTTTT. Translated, it gives CASTNTGELFF.